The 14 T cell receptor beta chains listed next were all sequenced from one sample in a study of regulatory T cells in long-lasting Graves disease. Stated time point: newly diagnosed GD, antithyroid drugs for less than 3 months. PBMCs were the source of the RNA used for TCR sequencing. Library construction for TCR beta used iRepertoire HTBI primers and Arm-PCR of CDR3 regions. Using its own MiXCR run on the multiplex PCR reads, TCRdb lists one record per CDR3 protein. The repertoire holds under 450,000 distinct CDR3 sequences, about an eighth seen once, with about 20% in the top ten. This sample also belongs to another study, concerning T cells in Graves' hyperthyroidism and ophthalmopathy.

Sequences were derived from peripheral blood mononuclear cells (PBMCs), sampled at new diagnosis, from a patient treated with antithyroid drugs. These receptors were collected from a woman in her late teens or twenties with Graves disease.

There are a few counts of this clonotype. The rearrangement joins TRBV4-2 to TRBJ1-4, with D possibly TRBD1 on 5 matching bases. The V gene's germline CDR1 is LGHNA and CDR2 YNFKEQ. With 4 bases removed from V and 7 bases from J, the gap between germline ends came to 19 bases. The CDR3 sequence is 16 residues long. CDR3 nucleotide sequence: TGTGCCAGCAGCCGACGAAGAAGGGGATTTAGTGAAAAACTGTTTTTT. This translates into CASSRRRRGFSEKLFF.

This clonotype occurred many times. V is TRBV30 and J is TRBJ2-6; 9 bases line up with TRBD1. Germline values: CDR1 GTSNPN, CDR2 SVGIG (reference sequence). The CDR3 runs to 18 residues. With V trimmed by 4 bases and J by 2 bases, 12 bases remained unmatched. This CDR3 is CAWTRDREWPPGANVLTF. The CDR3 nucleotides read TGTGCCTGGACCCGGGACAGGGAGTGGCCTCCTGGGGCCAACGTCCTGACTTTC.

This clonotype was recorded at least ten times. The V and J genes are TRBV10-2 and TRBJ2-1, with 10 bases matching TRBD2. With 4 bases clipped from V and 9 bases from J, the junction kept 12 bases outside the gene matches. The CDR3 spans 16 residues. CDR1 is WSHSY and CDR2 is SAAADI in the germline V gene. CDR3 nucleotides: TGCGCCAGCAGTGCCAGACTAGCGGGCCGGTATGTTGAGCAGTTCTTC. Amino acids: CASSARLAGRYVEQFF.

This clonotype has at least ten counts. This chain joins TRBV12-3 or TRBV12-4 and TRBJ2-7, with 10 bases identical to TRBD1. V lost 10 bases, J lost 2 bases, and 8 bases stayed unmatched. CDR3 length: 14 residues. CDR3 sequence: CATSRDRGPYEQYF. CDR3 sequence (DNA): TGTGCCACTTCCCGGGACAGGGGCCCCTACGAGCAGTACTTC.

V usage is TRBV6-2 or TRBV6-3 and J usage is TRBJ2-7, with D perhaps TRBD2 (5 bases). V was pared by 5 bases and J by 3 bases, with 20 bases between. Germline V CDR1 and CDR2: MNHEY, SVGEGT. The CDR3 extends over 16 amino acids. The CDR3 loop is CASSRSQRGANYEQYF. As DNA, the CDR3 is TGTGCCAGCAGTCGGAGCCAACGGGGAGCAAACTACGAGCAGTACTTC.

There are many counts of this clonotype. In DNA, the CDR3 is TGTGCCAGCAGCCTCAGCGGACTCCATGGAGAGACCCAGTACTTC. Residues: CASSLSGLHGETQYF. The chain links TRBV2 to TRBJ2-5; possibly TRBD2 for D (5 bases). Germline assignment: CDR1 SNHLY and CDR2 FYNNEI. The germline V and J ends were trimmed by 6 bases and 4 bases, with 18 bases remaining between them. The CDR3 consists of 15 residues.

This clonotype was recorded many times. V and J are TRBV11-2 and TRBJ2-5; 8 bases line up with TRBD1. The germline V gene encodes CDR1 SGHAT and CDR2 FQNNGV. The CDR3 loop spans 15 amino acids. V was clipped by 5 bases and J by 7 bases; unmatched bases: 12. The CDR3 DNA reads as TGTGCCAGCAGCGTTAGGCTCCAGGGGGCCGCGACCCAGTACTTC. Translation gives CASSVRLQGAATQYF.

The chain uses TRBV4-3 and TRBJ2-7; 10 bases agree with TRBD1. This CDR3 has 15 residues. The V gene end was trimmed by 4 bases and the J gene end by 4 bases; junction bases not matched to a gene: 7. Per germline, CDR1 LGHNA and CDR2 YSLEER. CDR3 residues: CASSPTTGGTYEQYF. CDR3 bases: TGCGCCAGCAGCCCAACGACAGGGGGCACGTACGAGCAGTACTTC.

This clonotype was counted ten times or more. The genes are TRBV5-1 and TRBJ2-7, with TRBD1 as a possible D gene (5 bases). This CDR3 is 15 amino acids long. Germline V gene data show CDR1 as SGHRS and CDR2 as YFSETQ. V dropped 0 bases and J dropped 5 bases, with 15 bases sitting between them. The CDR3 loop reads CASSLAPGIFDEQYF. The DNA of the CDR3 is TGCGCCAGCAGCTTGGCGCCAGGGATTTTTGACGAGCAGTACTTC.

This clonotype appeared many times. The chain links TRBV11-2 to TRBJ2-7; D gene ambiguous. Trimming stripped 3 bases from V and 6 bases from J, with 3 bases between. The CDR3 is 10 residues long. The germline CDR1 and CDR2 sequences are SGHAT and FQNNGV. CDR3 sequence (DNA): TGTGCCAGCAGCTTTACCGAGCAGTACTTC. It translates to CASSFTEQYF.

Ten or more counts support this clonotype. The chain couples TRBV5-1 to TRBJ2-3, with TRBD1 identical over 7 bases. Germline V lookup: CDR1 SGHRS, CDR2 YFSETQ. Losses at the gene ends were 3 bases for V and 5 bases for J; bases not matched to a gene: 3. This CDR3 spans 13 amino acids. The CDR3 DNA is TGCGCCAGCAGCTCCAACAGGGGAGATACGCAGTATTTT. Translating gives CASSSNRGDTQYF. Full variable domain (rest looked up from reference TRBV5-1 and TRBJ2-3): KAGVTQTPRYLIKTRGQQVTLSCSPISGHRSVSWYQQTPGQGLQFLFEYFSETQRNKGNFPGRFSGRQFSNSRSEMNVSTLELGDSALYLCASSSNRGDTQYFGPGTRLTVL.

Ten or more counts support this clonotype. The chain carries TRBV20-1 and TRBJ1-2; D is unresolved. CDR3 length: 13 residues. Per germline, CDR1 DFQATT and CDR2 SNEGSKA (reference sequence). Trimming left V 1 base short and J 3 bases short, with 9 bases between. The CDR3 loop is CSARVSGDYGYTF. DNA of the CDR3: TGCAGTGCTAGAGTGTCCGGGGACTATGGCTACACCTTC.

The table lists this clonotype with a few counts. This is likely an artifact of a read error, given a far larger clone one base away. The rearrangement joins TRBV2 to TRBJ2-5, with TRBD2 as a possible D gene (6 bases). The CDR3 has 13 amino acids. V was pared by 7 bases and J by 11 bases, with 20 bases between. Germline V CDR1 and CDR2: SNHLY, FYNNEI. The CDR3 DNA reads as TGTGCCAGCAAGGAGGGAATCTACAATGAGCAGTACTTC. This codes for CASKEGIYNEQYF.

This clonotype has at least ten counts. The chain has TRBV30 and TRBJ2-5, with TRBD2 as a possible D gene (6 bases). The CDR3 runs 13 residues. With 2 bases removed from V and 2 bases from J, the gap between germline ends came to 9 bases. Per the germline V gene, CDR1 is GTSNPN and CDR2 is SVGIG (reference sequence). The CDR3 spells CAWSPGLQETQYF. The CDR3 region has the DNA TGTGCCTGGAGTCCGGGACTTCAAGAGACCCAGTACTTC.